Below are 17 T cell receptor beta chains sequenced from a single sample in a study of shared clonotypes between healthy human individuals (dated by TCRdb to 2020 to 2021). Libraries were prepared through the immunoSEQ multiplex PCR assay. Here the immuneACCESS table is served through TCRdb, limited to in-frame sequences with V and J called. Missing clones are a known gap in these copies; in checked studies unresolved V genes cover under half, and the rest lacks a known reason. This sample holds some 2,100,000 clones; almost 96% were observed only once. Together, the top ten hold roughly 0.13% of the sample. Sequencing used naive CD4+ T cells sorted from blood. Interpreted using the paper, the cell subset or site label stands for: CD45RA+ positively selected. These receptor sequences come from a man aged 18 to 35 in good health.

The gene calls are TRBV2 and TRBJ2-5; D is perhaps TRBD1 or TRBD2 (5 bases each). The CDR3 has 16 residues. Germline values: CDR1 SNHLY, CDR2 FYNNEI. V was pared by 0 bases and J by 2 bases, with 13 bases between. CDR3 bases: TGTGCCAGCAGTGAAGCAGGGGCCCGCGGGCAAGAGACCCAGTACTTC. Encoded protein: CASSEAGARGQETQYF.

This clone was detected once. The chain employs TRBV4-1 and TRBJ2-7; D unclear. With 1 base removed from V and 6 bases from J, the gap between germline ends came to 16 bases. Germline V gives CDR1 MGHRA, CDR2 YSYEKL. The CDR3 has 15 amino acids. DNA for the CDR3: TGCGCCAGCAGCCAAGCTCGAAACTCGGCGAGCGAGCAGTACTTC. Amino acids: CASSQARNSASEQYF.

V gene TRBV5-1 combines with J gene TRBJ2-5; D is perhaps TRBD2 (6 bases). Germline V gene sequence: CDR1 SGHRS, CDR2 YFSETQ. The CDR3 loop spans 14 amino acids. V dropped 0 bases and J dropped 5 bases, with 11 bases sitting between them. CDR3 in amino acids: CASSLGRGTETQYF. The CDR3 nucleotides are TGCGCCAGCAGCTTGGGTCGGGGGACTGAGACCCAGTACTTC. Drawing the rest from reference TRBV5-1 and TRBJ2-5, the complete variable domain is KAGVTQTPRYLIKTRGQQVTLSCSPISGHRSVSWYQQTPGQGLQFLFEYFSETQRNKGNFPGRFSGRQFSNSRSEMNVSTLELGDSALYLCASSLGRGTETQYFGPGTRLLVL.

This chain connects TRBV30 to TRBJ2-7, with TRBD1 matching over 10 bases. CDR3 size: 15 residues. Unmatched junction bases numbered 7, after V lost 3 bases and J lost 2 bases. CDR1 is GTSNPN, CDR2 SVGIG, per germline (reference sequence). Here the CDR3 DNA reads TGTGCCTGGAGGGATCCGGGACAGGGGCCCTACGAGCAGTACTTC. It yields the protein CAWRDPGQGPYEQYF.

The chain links TRBV19 to TRBJ1-6, with 10 bases lining up with TRBD1. The V segment lost 4 bases and the J segment 9 bases; nucleotides outside the gene matches: 3. Germline values: CDR1 LNHDA, CDR2 SQIVND (reference sequence). The CDR3 has 14 residues. The CDR3 reads CASSKGTGASPLHF. The CDR3 bases are TGTGCCAGTAGTAAGGGGACAGGGGCTTCACCCCTCCACTTT.

The chain joins TRBV6-6 to TRBJ1-1, with no clear D. From germline, CDR1 is MNHNY and CDR2 SVGAGI (reference sequence). This CDR3 contains 15 residues. V was pared by 0 bases and J by 4 bases, with 12 bases between. In nucleotides, the CDR3 is TGTGCCAGCAGTTACTCGATCAGCATCGGCACTGAAGCTTTCTTT. Amino acid sequence: CASSYSISIGTEAFF.

This clone was counted once. The rearrangement uses TRBV2 and TRBJ2-5; 9 positions match TRBD2. The germline gives CDR1 SNHLY, CDR2 FYNNEI. CDR3 length: 14 residues. V gave up 3 bases and J gave up 3 bases; unmatched junction bases: 2. The CDR3 coding sequence is TGTGCCAGCAGTGATGCGGGGGGGAAAGAGACCCAGTACTTC. It specifies CASSDAGGKETQYF.

The chain joins TRBV6-5 to TRBJ1-1; D not resolved. The length of the CDR3 is 13 residues. V was shortened by 6 bases and J by 0 bases, with 8 bases between the two germline ends. Germline V gene data show CDR1 as MNHEY and CDR2 as SVGAGI. Here the CDR3 DNA reads TGTGCCAGCAGCCGGAACCTGAACACTGAAGCTTTCTTT. Protein sequence: CASSRNLNTEAFF.

The gene calls are TRBV28 and TRBJ2-3; a possible D gene is TRBD2 (5 bases). The CDR3 has 14 amino acids. Per the germline V gene, CDR1 is MDHEN and CDR2 is SYDVKM. The V end was cut by 2 bases, the J end by 2 bases, with 8 bases between. CDR3 DNA sequence: TGTGCCAGCAGTTTAGAGCGGATCACAGATACGCAGTATTTT. This encodes CASSLERITDTQYF.

On this clone itself: Other DNA variants within this sample encode the same CDR3. V usage is TRBV19 and J usage is TRBJ2-3; D may be TRBD2 (5 bases). Germline CDR1 and CDR2: LNHDA and SQIVND (reference sequence). Trimming stripped 3 bases from V and 0 bases from J, with 10 bases between. CDR3 length equals 15 residues. CDR3 nucleotide sequence: TGTGCCAGTAGTATCCGGGGAACTAGCACAGATACGCAGTATTTT. This sequence encodes CASSIRGTSTDTQYF.

For the CDR3, the DNA is TGTGCCAGCTCCCGCACAGGGGGCGAATCCTACAATGAGCAGTTCTTC. Translation: CASSRTGGESYNEQFF. This rearrangement joins TRBV18 to TRBJ2-1; 9 bases agree with TRBD1. The CDR3 is made up of 16 amino acids. With 6 bases clipped from V and 1 base from J, the junction kept 7 bases outside the gene matches. Germline V lookup: CDR1 KGHSH, CDR2 LQKENI.

The chain joins TRBV6-6 to TRBJ2-2; D is unresolved. The CDR3 length is 11 residues. Trimming pared 7 bases from V and 3 bases from J, leaving 3 bases between. CDR1 is MNHNY, CDR2 SVGAGI, per germline (reference sequence). The CDR3 here is CASTYTGELFF. DNA for the CDR3: TGTGCCAGCACCTACACCGGGGAGCTGTTTTTT.

V gene TRBV30 combines with J gene TRBJ2-6, with 7 bases identical to TRBD2. Germline V lookup: CDR1 GTSNPN, CDR2 SVGIG (reference sequence). The CDR3 is 18 amino acids. V shed 0 bases, J shed 0 bases, and the junction held 8 bases outside the gene matches. Written as DNA, the CDR3 is TGTGCCTGGAGTGTTTGGCAGGGACTATCCTCTGGGGCCAACGTCCTGACTTTC. Protein: CAWSVWQGLSSGANVLTF.

The V and J genes are TRBV28 and TRBJ1-3; 9 nucleotides line up with TRBD1. Germline CDR1 MDHEN, CDR2 SYDVKM. Trimming removed 2 bases from V and 3 bases from J; junction bases left unmatched: 8. The CDR3 loop spans 17 amino acids. The CDR3 DNA is TGTGCCAGCAGTTTAGCCGGGACAGGGTCATTTGGAAACACCATATATTTT. It yields the protein CASSLAGTGSFGNTIYF. The whole variable domain, filled in from reference TRBV28 and TRBJ1-3, reads DVKVTQSSRYLVKRTGEKVFLECVQDMDHENMFWYRQDPGLGLRLIYFSYDVKMKEKGDIPEGYSVSREKKERFSLILESASTNQTSMYLCASSLAGTGSFGNTIYFGEGSWLTVV.

The rearrangement joins TRBV19 to TRBJ1-6, with 7 bases matching TRBD1. The V and J ends lost 7 bases and 9 bases, in that order; junction bases with no gene match: 9. Germline V lookup: CDR1 LNHDA, CDR2 SQIVND (reference sequence). CDR3 length: 14 residues. The chain's CDR3 is CASKDGTVGSPLHF. CDR3 sequence (DNA): TGTGCCAGTAAGGATGGGACAGTCGGTTCACCCCTCCACTTT.

V gene TRBV4-1 combines with J gene TRBJ2-6, with 8 bases lining up with TRBD1. The CDR3 has 17 amino acids. Germline values: CDR1 MGHRA, CDR2 YSYEKL. V trimming: 5 bases; J trimming: 0 bases; junction bases outside the gene matches: 6. This chain's CDR3 is CASSYGTGSSGANVLTF. The CDR3 coding sequence is TGCGCCAGCAGCTATGGGACAGGCAGCTCTGGGGCCAACGTCCTGACTTTC.

The chain has TRBV6-5 and TRBJ1-6; no firm D call. The CDR3 contains 14 residues. The V and J ends lost 0 bases and 7 bases respectively, with 7 bases between them. CDR1 is MNHEY and CDR2 is SVGAGI in the germline V gene. The CDR3 is CASSYSKANSPLHF. DNA of the CDR3: TGTGCCAGCAGTTACTCGAAGGCCAATTCACCCCTCCACTTT.